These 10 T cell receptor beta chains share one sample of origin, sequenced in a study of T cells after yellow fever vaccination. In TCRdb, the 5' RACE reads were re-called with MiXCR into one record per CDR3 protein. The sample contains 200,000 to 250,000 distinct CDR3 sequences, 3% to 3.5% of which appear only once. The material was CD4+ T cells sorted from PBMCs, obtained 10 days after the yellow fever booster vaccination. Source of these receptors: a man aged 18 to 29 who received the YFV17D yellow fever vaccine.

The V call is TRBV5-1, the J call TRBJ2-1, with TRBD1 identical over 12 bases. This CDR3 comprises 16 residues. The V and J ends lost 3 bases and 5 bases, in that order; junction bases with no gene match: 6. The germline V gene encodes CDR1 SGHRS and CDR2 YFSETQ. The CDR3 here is CASSSGTGGFNNEQFF. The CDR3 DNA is TGCGCCAGCAGCTCCGGGACAGGGGGCTTCAACAATGAGCAGTTCTTC.

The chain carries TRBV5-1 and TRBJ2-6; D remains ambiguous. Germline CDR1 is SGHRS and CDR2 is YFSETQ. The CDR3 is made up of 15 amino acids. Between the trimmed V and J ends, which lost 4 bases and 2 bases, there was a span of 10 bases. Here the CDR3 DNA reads TGCGCCAGCAGCCTCGCACAGACTGGGGCCAACGTCCTGACTTTC. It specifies CASSLAQTGANVLTF.

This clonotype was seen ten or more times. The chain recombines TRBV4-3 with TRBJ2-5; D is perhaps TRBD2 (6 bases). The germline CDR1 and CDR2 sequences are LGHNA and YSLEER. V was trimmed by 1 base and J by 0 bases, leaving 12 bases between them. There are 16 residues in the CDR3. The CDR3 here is CASSQGVAAYQETQYF. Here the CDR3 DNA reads TGCGCCAGCAGCCAAGGCGTAGCGGCGTACCAAGAGACCCAGTACTTC.

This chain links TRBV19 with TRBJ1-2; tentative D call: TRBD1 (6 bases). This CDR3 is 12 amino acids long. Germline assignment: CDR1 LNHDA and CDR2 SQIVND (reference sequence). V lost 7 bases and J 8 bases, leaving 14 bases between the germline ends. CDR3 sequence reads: CASTGAPRGYTF. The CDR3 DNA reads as TGTGCCAGTACAGGGGCTCCCAGGGGCTACACCTTC.

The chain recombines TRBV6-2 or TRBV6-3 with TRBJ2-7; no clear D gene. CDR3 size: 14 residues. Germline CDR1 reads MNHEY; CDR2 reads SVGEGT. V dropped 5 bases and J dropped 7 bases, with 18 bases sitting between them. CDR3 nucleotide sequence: TGTGCCAGCAGTGCCACTCACACCGTCGGAGAGCAGTACGTC. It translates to CASSATHTVGEQYV.

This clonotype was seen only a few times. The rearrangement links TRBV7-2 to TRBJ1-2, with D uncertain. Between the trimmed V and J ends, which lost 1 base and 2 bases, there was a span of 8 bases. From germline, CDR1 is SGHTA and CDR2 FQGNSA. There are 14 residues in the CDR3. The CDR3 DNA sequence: TGTGCCAGCAGCTTAGGATACGCCAACTATGGCTACACCTTC. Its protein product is CASSLGYANYGYTF.

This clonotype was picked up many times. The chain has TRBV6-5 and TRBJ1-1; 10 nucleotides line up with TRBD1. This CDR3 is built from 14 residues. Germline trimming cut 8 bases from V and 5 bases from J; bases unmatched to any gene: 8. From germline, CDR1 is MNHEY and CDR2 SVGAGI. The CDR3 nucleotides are TGTGCCAGCGCAGGGACAGGGGCCGGGACTGAAGCTTTCTTT. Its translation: CASAGTGAGTEAFF.

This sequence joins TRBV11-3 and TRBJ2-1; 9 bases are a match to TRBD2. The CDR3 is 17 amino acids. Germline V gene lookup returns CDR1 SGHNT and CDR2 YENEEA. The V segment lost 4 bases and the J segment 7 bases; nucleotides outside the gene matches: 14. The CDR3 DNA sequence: TGTGCCAGCAGCTCAGCCGGCTCAGCGGGGGGCCGTAATGAGCAGTTCTTC. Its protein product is CASSSAGSAGGRNEQFF.

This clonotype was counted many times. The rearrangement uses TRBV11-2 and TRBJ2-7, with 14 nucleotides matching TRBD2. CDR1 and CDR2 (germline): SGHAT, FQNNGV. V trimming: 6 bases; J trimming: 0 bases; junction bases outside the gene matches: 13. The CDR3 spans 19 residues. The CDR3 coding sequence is TGTGCCAGCAGTGGAAGACCGGGACTAGCGGGGGAAAGCTCCTACGAGCAGTACTTC. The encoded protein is CASSGRPGLAGESSYEQYF.

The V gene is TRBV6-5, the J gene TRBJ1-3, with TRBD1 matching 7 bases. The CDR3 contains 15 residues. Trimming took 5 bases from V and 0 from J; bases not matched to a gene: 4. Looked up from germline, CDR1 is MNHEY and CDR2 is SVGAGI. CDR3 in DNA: TGTGCCAGCAGTCTACAGGGGTTCTCTGGAAACACCATATATTTT. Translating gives CASSLQGFSGNTIYF.